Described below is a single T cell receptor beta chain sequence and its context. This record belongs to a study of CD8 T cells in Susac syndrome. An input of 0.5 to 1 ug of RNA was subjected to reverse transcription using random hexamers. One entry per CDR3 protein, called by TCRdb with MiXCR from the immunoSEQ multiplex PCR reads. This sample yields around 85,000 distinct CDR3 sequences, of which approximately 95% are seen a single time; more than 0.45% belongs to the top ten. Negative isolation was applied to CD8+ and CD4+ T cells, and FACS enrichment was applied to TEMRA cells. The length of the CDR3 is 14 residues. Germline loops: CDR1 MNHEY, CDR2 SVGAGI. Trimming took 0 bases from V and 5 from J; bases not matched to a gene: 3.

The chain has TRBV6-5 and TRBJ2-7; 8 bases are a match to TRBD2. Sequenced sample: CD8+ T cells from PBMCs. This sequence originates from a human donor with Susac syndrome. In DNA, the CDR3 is TGTGCCAGCAGTTACTCGACGGGAGGGAACGAGCAGTACTTC. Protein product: CASSYSTGGNEQYF.